This TCR beta chain was profiled in a study of CXCR3-negative and CXCR3-positive naive CD8 T cells. The CDR3 is 14 amino acids. Germline V lookup: CDR1 MDHEN, CDR2 SYDVKM. 5' RACE with UMI labels generated the TRB cDNA libraries. TCRdb reanalyzed the 5' RACE reads and collapses them to one entry per CDR3 protein, without DNA. This table lists tens of thousands of distinct CDR3 sequences. In the case of this clonotype: What it binds is not known.

Findings and caveats of the study: CXCR3-positive naive cells carried more hydrophobic TRB CDR3s than CXCR3-negative ones.

V and J are TRBV28 and TRBJ2-2. This sequence was found in a human donor in good health. Some clones in this sample may be carry-over from other donors' samples. The sequenced sample consisted of naive CXCR3+ CD8+ T cells from blood. Subset reported: CD45RO-CCR7+CD27+CD95- naive CD8+ T cells expressing CXCR3 (TNR3+). This CDR3 is CASSVGYSTGELFF. Full variable domain (remainder filled in from reference TRBV28 and TRBJ2-2): DVKVTQSSRYLVKRTGEKVFLECVQDMDHENMFWYRQDPGLGLRLIYFSYDVKMKEKGDIPEGYSVSREKKERFSLILESASTNQTSMYLCASSVGYSTGELFFGEGSRLTVL.